The entry that follows covers one TCR beta chain sequence. Its antigen remains unknown. This sample was taken from a study of cytomegalovirus exposure and HLA in healthy donors. Regarding the study as a whole: Later analysis identified over 15,000 TCR beta sequences associated with HLA alleles, using a false discovery rate threshold of 0.05. Sequences of the TCR beta chain were said to predict the HLA-A and HLA-B alleles of most subjects accurately. A reported reduction in N-insertions relative to the roughly 670-donor mean was seen in an Asian-associated ancestry cluster in a later analysis.

The PCR contained 60 Vbeta and 13 Jbeta primers. TCRdb's table, derived via immunoSEQ multiplex PCR, lists solely in-frame clones and lacks some. The sample holds roughly 120,000 clones; approximately 80% are singletons and the top ten take roughly 13%. Germline V lookup: CDR1 SGHDN, CDR2 FVKESK. Unmatched junction bases numbered 9, after V lost 1 base and J lost 11 bases. This CDR3 is 14 amino acids long. The sequence was collected from a woman in her 40s in good health and CMV-seropositive. This rearrangement joins TRBV14 to TRBJ2-5; 8 positions agree with TRBD2. Sequenced material: PBMCs. CDR3 region: CASSQAGGPVEQYF. The CDR3 DNA sequence: TGTGCCAGCAGCCAAGCGGGAGGGCCGGTGGAGCAGTACTTC.